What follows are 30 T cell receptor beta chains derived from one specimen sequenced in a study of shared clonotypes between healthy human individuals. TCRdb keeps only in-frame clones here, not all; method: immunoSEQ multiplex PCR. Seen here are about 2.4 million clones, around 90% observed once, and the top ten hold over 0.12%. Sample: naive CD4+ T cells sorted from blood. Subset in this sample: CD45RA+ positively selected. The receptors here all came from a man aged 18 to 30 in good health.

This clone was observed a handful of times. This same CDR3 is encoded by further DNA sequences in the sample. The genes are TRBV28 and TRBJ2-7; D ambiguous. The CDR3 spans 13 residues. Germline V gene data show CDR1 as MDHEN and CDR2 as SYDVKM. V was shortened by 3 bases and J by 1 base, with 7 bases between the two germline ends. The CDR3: CASSFSKSYEQYF. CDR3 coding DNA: TGTGCCAGCAGTTTTTCAAAGTCCTACGAGCAGTACTTC.

The CDR3 DNA is TGTGCCAGCAGTTACTCCGGGGCGGGAGAAAAACTGTTTTTT. Amino acids: CASSYSGAGEKLFF. The rearrangement uses TRBV6-6 and TRBJ1-4, with a possible D match to TRBD1 (5 bases). CDR3 length equals 14 residues. Germline lookup yields CDR1 MNHNY and CDR2 SVGAGI (reference sequence). Trimming stripped 0 bases from V and 8 bases from J, with 10 bases between.

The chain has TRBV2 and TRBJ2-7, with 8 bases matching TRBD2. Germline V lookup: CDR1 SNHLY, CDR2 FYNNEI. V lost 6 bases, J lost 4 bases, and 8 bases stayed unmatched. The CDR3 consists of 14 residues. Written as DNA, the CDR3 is TGTGCCAGCAGCCTCGGACGGGAGGGGTACGAGCAGTACTTC. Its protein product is CASSLGREGYEQYF.

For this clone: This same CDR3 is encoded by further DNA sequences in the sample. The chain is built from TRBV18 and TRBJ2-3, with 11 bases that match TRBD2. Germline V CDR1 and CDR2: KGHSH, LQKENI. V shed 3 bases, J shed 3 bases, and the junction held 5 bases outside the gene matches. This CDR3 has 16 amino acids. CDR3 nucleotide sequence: TGTGCCAGCTCACCTAGTCTAGCGGGGGGAACAGATACGCAGTATTTT. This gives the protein CASSPSLAGGTDTQYF.

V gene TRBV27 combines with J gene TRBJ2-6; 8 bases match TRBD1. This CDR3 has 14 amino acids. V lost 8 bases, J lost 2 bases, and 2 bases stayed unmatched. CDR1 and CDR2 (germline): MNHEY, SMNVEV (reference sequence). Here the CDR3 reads CASGRGPGANVLTF. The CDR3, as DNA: TGTGCCAGCGGCAGGGGGCCTGGGGCCAACGTCCTGACTTTC.

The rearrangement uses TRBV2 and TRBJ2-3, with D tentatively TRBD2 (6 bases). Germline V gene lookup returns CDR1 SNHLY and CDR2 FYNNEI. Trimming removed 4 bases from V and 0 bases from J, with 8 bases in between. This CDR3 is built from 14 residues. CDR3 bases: TGTGCCAGCAGTGGGCGGGACAGCACAGATACGCAGTATTTT. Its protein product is CASSGRDSTDTQYF.

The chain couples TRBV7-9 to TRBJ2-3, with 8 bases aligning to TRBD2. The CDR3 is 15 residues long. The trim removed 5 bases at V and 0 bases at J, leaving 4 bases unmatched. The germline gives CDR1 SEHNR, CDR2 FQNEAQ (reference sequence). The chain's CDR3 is CASSTIAGSTDTQYF. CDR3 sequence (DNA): TGTGCCAGCAGCACCATAGCGGGGAGCACAGATACGCAGTATTTT.

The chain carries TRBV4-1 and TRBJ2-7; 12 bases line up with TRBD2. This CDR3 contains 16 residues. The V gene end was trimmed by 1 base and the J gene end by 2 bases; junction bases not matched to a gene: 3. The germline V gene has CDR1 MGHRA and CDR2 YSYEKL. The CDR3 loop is CASSQGLAGGPYEQYF. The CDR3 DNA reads TGCGCCAGCAGCCAAGGGCTAGCGGGGGGGCCCTACGAGCAGTACTTC.

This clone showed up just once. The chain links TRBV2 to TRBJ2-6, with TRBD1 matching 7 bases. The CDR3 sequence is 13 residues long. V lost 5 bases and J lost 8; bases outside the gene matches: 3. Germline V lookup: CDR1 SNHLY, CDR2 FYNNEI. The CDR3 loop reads CASSRQGTNVLTF. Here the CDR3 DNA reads TGTGCCAGCAGTCGACAGGGAACCAACGTCCTGACTTTC.

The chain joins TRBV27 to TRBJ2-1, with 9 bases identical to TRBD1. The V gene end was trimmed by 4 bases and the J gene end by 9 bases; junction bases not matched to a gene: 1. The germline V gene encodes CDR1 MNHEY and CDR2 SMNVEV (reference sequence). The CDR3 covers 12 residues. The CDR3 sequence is CASSSTGGEQFF. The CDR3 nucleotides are TGTGCCAGCAGTTCGACAGGGGGTGAGCAGTTCTTC.

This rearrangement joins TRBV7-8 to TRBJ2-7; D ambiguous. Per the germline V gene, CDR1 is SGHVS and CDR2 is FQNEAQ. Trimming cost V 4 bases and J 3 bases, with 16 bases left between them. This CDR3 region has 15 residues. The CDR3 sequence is CASSSYRSEFYEQYF. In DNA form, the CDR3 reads TGTGCCAGCAGCTCCTATCGGTCAGAATTCTACGAGCAGTACTTC.

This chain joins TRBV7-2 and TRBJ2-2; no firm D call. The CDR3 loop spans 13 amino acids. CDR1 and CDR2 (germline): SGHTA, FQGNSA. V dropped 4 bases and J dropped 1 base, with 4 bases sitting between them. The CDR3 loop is CASSYQNTGELFF. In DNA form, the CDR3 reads TGTGCCAGCAGCTACCAGAACACCGGGGAGCTGTTTTTT.

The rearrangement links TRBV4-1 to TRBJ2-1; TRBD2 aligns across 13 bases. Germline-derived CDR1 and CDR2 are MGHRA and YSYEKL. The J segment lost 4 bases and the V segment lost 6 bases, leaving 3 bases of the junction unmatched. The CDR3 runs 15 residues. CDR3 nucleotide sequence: TGCGCCAGCAGACCGACTAGCGGGGGGTACAATGAGCAGTTCTTC. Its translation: CASRPTSGGYNEQFF.

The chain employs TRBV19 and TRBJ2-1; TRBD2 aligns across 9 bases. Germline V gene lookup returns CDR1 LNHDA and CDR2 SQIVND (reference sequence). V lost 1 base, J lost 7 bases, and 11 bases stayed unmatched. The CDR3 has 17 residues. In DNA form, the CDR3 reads TGTGCCAGTAGTATAGCCCTTCTAGCGGGAAAGGTGAATGAGCAGTTCTTC. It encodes CASSIALLAGKVNEQFF.

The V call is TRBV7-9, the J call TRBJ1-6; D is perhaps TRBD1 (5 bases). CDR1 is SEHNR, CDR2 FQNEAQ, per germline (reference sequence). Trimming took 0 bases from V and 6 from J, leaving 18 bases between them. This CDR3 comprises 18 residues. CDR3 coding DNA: TGTGCCAGCAGCTTAGCCGCCGCGGAGCAGGGCGTTAATTCACCCCTCCACTTT. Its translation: CASSLAAAEQGVNSPLHF.

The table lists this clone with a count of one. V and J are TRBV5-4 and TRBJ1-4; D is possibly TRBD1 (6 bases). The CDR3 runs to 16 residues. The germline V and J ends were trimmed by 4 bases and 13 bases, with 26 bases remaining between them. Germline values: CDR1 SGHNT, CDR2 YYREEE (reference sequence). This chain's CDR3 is CASSVGGRRTETSLFF. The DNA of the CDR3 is TGTGCCAGCAGCGTCGGGGGGCGCCGTACGGAGACATCACTGTTTTTT.

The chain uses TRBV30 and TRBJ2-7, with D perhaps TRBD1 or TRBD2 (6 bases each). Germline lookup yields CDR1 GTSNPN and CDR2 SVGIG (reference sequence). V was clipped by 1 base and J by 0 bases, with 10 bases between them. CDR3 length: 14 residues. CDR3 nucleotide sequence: TGTGCCTGGAGTGAAAGGGGGGTCTCCTACGAGCAGTACTTC. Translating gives CAWSERGVSYEQYF.

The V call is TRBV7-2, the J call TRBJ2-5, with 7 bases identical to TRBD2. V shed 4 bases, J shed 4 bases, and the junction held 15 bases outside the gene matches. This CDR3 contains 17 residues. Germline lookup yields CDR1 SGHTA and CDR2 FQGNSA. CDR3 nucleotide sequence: TGTGCCAGCAGCTGGGGGTTGATAAGCGGGGTTGTAGAGACCCAGTACTTC. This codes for CASSWGLISGVVETQYF.

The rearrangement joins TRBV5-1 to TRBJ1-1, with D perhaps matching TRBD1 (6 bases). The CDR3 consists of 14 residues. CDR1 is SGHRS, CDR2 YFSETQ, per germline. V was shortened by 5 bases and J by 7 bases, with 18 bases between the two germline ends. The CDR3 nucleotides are TGCGCCAGCAGATCTTTTTCAGGGGATTTTGAAGCTTTCTTT. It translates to CASRSFSGDFEAFF.

The CDR3 nucleotides are TGTGCCAGTGGAGGGGAGTCGAACACCGGGGAGCTGTTTTTT. It is translated as CASGGESNTGELFF. V is TRBV6-6 and J is TRBJ2-2; maybe TRBD2 (6 bases). V was clipped by 9 bases and J by 0 bases, with 11 bases between them. This CDR3 is 14 amino acids long. The germline V gene has CDR1 MNHNY and CDR2 SVGAGI (reference sequence).

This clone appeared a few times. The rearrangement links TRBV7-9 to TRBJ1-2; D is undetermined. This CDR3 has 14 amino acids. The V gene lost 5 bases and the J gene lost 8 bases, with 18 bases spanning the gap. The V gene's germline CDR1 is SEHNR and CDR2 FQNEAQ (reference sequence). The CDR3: CASSVLTDSRGYTF. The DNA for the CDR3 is TGTGCCAGCAGCGTACTGACTGACTCTAGGGGCTACACCTTC.

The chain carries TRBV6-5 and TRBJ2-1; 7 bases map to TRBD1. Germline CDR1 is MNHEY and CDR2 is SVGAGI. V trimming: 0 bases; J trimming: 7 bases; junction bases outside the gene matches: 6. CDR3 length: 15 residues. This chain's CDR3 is CASSYSGPGGNEQFF. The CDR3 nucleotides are TGTGCCAGCAGTTACTCAGGTCCAGGGGGAAATGAGCAGTTCTTC.

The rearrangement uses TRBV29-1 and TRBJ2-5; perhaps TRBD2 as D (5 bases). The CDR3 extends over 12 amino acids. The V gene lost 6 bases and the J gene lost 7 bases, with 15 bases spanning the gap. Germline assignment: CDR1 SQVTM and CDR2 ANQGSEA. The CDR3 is CSVLALEATQYF. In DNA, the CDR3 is TGCAGCGTGCTGGCTCTGGAGGCGACCCAGTACTTC.

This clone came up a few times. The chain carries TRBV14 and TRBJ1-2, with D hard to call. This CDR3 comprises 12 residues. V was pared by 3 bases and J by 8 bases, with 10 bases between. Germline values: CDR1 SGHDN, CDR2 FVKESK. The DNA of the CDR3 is TGTGCCAGCAGCCAGCTAGCAGGAGGCTACACCTTC. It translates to CASSQLAGGYTF.

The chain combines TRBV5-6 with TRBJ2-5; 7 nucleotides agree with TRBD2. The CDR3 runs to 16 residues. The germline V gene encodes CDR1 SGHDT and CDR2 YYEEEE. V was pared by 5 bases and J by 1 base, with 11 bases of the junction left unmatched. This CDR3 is CASSIGAGSPQETQYF. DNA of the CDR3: TGTGCCAGCAGTATAGGAGCGGGGAGCCCCCAAGAGACCCAGTACTTC.

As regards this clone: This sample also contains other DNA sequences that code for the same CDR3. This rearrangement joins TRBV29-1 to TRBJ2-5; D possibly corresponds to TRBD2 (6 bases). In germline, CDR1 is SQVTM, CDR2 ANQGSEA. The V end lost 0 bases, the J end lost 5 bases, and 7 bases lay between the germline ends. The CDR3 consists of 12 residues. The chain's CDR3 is CSVEDGGETQYF. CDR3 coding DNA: TGCAGCGTTGAAGATGGGGGGGAGACCCAGTACTTC.

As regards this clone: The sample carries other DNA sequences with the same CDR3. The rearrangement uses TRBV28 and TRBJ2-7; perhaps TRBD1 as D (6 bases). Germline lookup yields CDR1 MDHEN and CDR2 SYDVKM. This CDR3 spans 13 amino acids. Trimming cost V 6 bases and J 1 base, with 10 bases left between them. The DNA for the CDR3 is TGTGCCAGCAGCCCGGACAGTTCCTACGAGCAGTACTTC. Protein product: CASSPDSSYEQYF.

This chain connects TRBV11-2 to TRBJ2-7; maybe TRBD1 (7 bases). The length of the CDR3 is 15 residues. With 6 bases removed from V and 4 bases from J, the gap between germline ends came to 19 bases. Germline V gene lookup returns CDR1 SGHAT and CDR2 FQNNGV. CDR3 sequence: CASRTVRDSFYEQYF. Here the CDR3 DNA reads TGTGCCAGCAGGACCGTGCGGGACAGCTTTTACGAGCAGTACTTC.

In nucleotides, the CDR3 is TGTGCCACCAGCCCTGTCGCGGGGCACCCCTCCGAGCAGTACTTC. The encoded protein is CATSPVAGHPSEQYF. V gene TRBV15 combines with J gene TRBJ2-7, with a tentative D call TRBD2 (6 bases). CDR1 is LNHNV, CDR2 YYDKDF, per germline (reference sequence). This CDR3 contains 15 residues. With 5 bases removed from V and 6 bases from J, the gap between germline ends came to 20 bases.

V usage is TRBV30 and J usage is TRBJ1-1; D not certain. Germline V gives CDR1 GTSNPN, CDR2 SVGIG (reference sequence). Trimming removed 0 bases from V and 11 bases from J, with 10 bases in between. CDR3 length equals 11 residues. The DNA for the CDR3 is TGTGCCTGGAGTGTACCCACAAGGGCTTTCTTT. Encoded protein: CAWSVPTRAFF.